The 5 T cell receptor beta chains below all came from one sample that was sequenced in a study of T-cell reconstitution after alpha-beta-depleted transplantation in children. Unique molecular identifiers were incorporated into the prepared TCRbeta library. TCRdb ran MiXCR on the PCR reads and lists one entry per CDR3 protein. The sample shows 200,000 to 250,000 distinct CDR3 sequences, roughly 9% of them seen only once. The source was PBMCs from the stem cell graft donor, collected from the stem cell graft. Receptors originate from a human donor who donated a stem cell graft to a child with acute lymphoblastic leukemia.

The rearrangement joins TRBV4-2 to TRBJ1-1; a possible D gene is TRBD1 (6 bases). Germline V gene lookup returns CDR1 LGHNA and CDR2 YNFKEQ. This CDR3 is 13 amino acids long. Trimming removed 8 bases at V and 1 base at J, with 11 bases between. In DNA, the CDR3 is TGTGCCAGCCGAACAGGGAAGAACACTGAAGCTTTCTTT. Translated: CASRTGKNTEAFF.

This clonotype has more than one count but fewer than ten. The chain combines TRBV4-1 with TRBJ2-1; perhaps TRBD1 as D (5 bases). The CDR3 spans 16 residues. V was clipped by 1 base and J by 3 bases, with 13 bases between them. The germline V gene encodes CDR1 MGHRA and CDR2 YSYEKL. CDR3 coding DNA: TGCGCCAGCAGCCAAGGGCAGGGTGGGTTCTACAATGAGCAGTTCTTC. Translated, it gives CASSQGQGGFYNEQFF.

CDR3 protein: CASSSEDTEAFF. CDR3 DNA: TGCGCCAGCAGCTCCGAAGATACTGAAGCTTTCTTT. The rearrangement links TRBV5-1 to TRBJ1-1; D is unclear. The V end lost 3 bases, the J end lost 5 bases, and 8 bases lay between the germline ends. The CDR3 has 12 amino acids. Per the germline V gene, CDR1 is SGHRS and CDR2 is YFSETQ.

J is TRBJ2-1 and V is TRBV6-5, with 8 bases lining up with TRBD1. V gave up 7 bases and J gave up 8 bases; unmatched junction bases: 7. The CDR3 length is 13 residues. Germline values: CDR1 MNHEY, CDR2 SVGAGI. CDR3 nucleotides: TGTGCCAGCAAGCCTCAGGGGGCGGATGAGCAGTTCTTC. Protein: CASKPQGADEQFF.

This clonotype was observed many times. The CDR3 sequence is CASSYRGLRGAEAFF. DNA for the CDR3: TGTGCCAGCAGTTACCGTGGACTAAGGGGCGCTGAAGCTTTCTTT. This chain joins TRBV6-6 and TRBJ1-1, with TRBD1 as a possible D gene (5 bases). Germline V gene sequence: CDR1 MNHNY, CDR2 SVGAGI (reference sequence). V was pared by 2 bases and J by 6 bases, with 16 bases between. This CDR3 region has 15 residues.